Below, one T cell receptor beta chain is given with its context. This record belongs to a study of blood T cell repertoires in COVID-19. The overall study: The origin of the acute and convalescent COVID-19 samples was the United States, Italy and Spain. In each case, the material was cDNA or gDNA derived from T cells, B-cell-depleted T cells, or PBMCs.

CDR1 SGHDT and CDR2 YYEEEE come from the germline V gene. Between the trimmed V and J ends, which lost 3 bases and 6 bases, there was a span of 21 bases. The CDR3 is 16 amino acids. In the authors' workflow: Estimation of nucleated cell counts relied on the amplification of reference gene primers. Repertoires were generated with immunoSEQ multiplex PCR, while TCRdb's copy carries only in-frame clones and drops some. V, J and clone size reflect that table, while D and trimming were determined from the DNA. Of about 280,000 clones detected, approximately 91% appear once; the ten largest clones hold approximately 8.5%.

The TCR comes from a young man with active or convalescent COVID-19. Input material: peripheral blood. The V gene is TRBV5-6, the J gene TRBJ1-1, with a possible D match to TRBD1 (6 bases). The CDR3 DNA is TGTGCCAGCAGCTCTCAACAGGGTGCCGGTGGCGCTGAAGCTTTCTTT. This codes for CASSSQQGAGGAEAFF.